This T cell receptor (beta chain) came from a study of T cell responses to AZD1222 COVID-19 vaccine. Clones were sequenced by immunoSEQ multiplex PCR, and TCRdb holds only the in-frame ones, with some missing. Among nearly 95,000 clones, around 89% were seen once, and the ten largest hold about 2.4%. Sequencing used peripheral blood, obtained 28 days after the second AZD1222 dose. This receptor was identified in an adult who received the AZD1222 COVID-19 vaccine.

DNA of the CDR3: TGTGCCAGCAGCCAAGGGGGCTTCGGCACTGAAGCTTTCTTT. Residues: CASSQGGFGTEAFF. The chain uses TRBV3-1 (or the pseudogene TRBV3-2) and TRBJ1-1, with D tentatively TRBD1 (5 bases). Trimming took off 1 base at V and 4 bases at J, with 10 bases between the two ends. The CDR3 spans 14 residues. The germline V gene encodes CDR1 LGHDT and CDR2 YNNKEL (reference sequence).